This T cell receptor beta chain was documented in a study of cytotoxic CD8 clonotypes in ibrutinib-treated CLL. Generated by immunoSEQ multiplex PCR, the TCRdb table keeps only in-frame clones and is missing some. The sample includes 70,000 to 85,000 clones, around 82% of them seen just once. Germline CDR1 is KGHSH and CDR2 is LQKENI. The CDR3 sequence is 12 residues long. Trimming took 1 base from V and 8 from J, leaving 7 bases between them. This specimen was PBMCs, taken at disease progression, from a patient treated with ibrutinib. The rearrangement links TRBV18 to TRBJ2-3; the D is unclear. The sequence was obtained from a human donor with chronic lymphocytic leukemia. DNA for the CDR3: TGTGCCAGCTCACCACAAGGGTTTACGCAGTATTTT. Translated, it gives CASSPQGFTQYF.